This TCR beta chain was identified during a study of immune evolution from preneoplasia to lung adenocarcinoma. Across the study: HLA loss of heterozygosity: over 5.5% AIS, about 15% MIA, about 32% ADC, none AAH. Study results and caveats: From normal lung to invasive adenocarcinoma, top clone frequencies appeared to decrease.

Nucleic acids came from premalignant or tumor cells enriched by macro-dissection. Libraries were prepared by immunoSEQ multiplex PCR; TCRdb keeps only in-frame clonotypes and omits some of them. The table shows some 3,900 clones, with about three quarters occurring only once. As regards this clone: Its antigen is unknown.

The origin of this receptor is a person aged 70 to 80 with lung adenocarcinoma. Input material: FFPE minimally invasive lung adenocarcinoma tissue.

CDR3 DNA: TGTGCCATCGGTAGCGGGAGGGCCTCAGATACGCAGTATTTT. Translation: CAIGSGRASDTQYF. The chain couples TRBV10-3 to TRBJ2-3; 11 bases agree with TRBD2. The CDR3 spans 14 residues. The ends lost 8 bases at V and 4 bases at J; junction bases unmatched: 5. Germline values: CDR1 ENHRY, CDR2 SYGVKD.